This T cell receptor (beta chain) was recovered during a study of T cell repertoires in cytomegalovirus infection. Study summary: Both a matching HLA type and CMV infection were indicated by public TCR beta signatures.

This clonotype was recorded at least ten times. Its antigen is unidentified. TCRdb reanalysed the reads using MiXCR and keeps one entry per CDR3 protein. The sample has around 540,000 distinct CDR3 sequences, about 33% seen once. Unmatched junction bases numbered 4, after V lost 2 bases and J lost 4 bases. Germline V CDR1 and CDR2: SGHDT, YYEEEE. The CDR3 spans 16 residues. V and J are TRBV5-6 and TRBJ2-1; 12 positions agree with TRBD2. The clonotype comes from a human donor in good health (CMV status not recorded). Some clones in this sample may be carry-over from other donors' samples. The material sequenced was cultured PBMCs, taken from culture after CMV antigen stimulation. CDR3 residues: CASSFTGTSGYNEQFF. The CDR3, as DNA: TGTGCCAGCAGCTTCACCGGGACTAGCGGGTACAATGAGCAGTTCTTC.